This T cell receptor (beta chain) was profiled in a study of T cell responses to AZD1222 COVID-19 vaccine. Overall study findings and caveats: A rise in Spike-specific TCR breadth and depth followed two AZD1222 doses.

Assay: immunoSEQ multiplex PCR; the TCRdb copy retains only in-frame clones and omits some. The table has approximately 200,000 clones, approximately 87% seen once; the top ten hold less than 3%. The V end was cut by 3 bases, the J end by 7 bases, with 9 bases between. Germline V gene sequence: CDR1 SGHTA, CDR2 FQGNSA. This CDR3 contains 12 residues. A few counts support this clone. Its antigen is as yet unknown. The chain recombines TRBV7-2 with TRBJ1-2; D unresolved. The sequence was collected from an adult in good health. Here the sequenced sample was peripheral blood, taken on day 0 of MenACWY control vaccination. The CDR3 bases are TGTGCCAGCAGCTTCGGGGAACCTGGCTACACCTTC. Translating gives CASSFGEPGYTF.